What follows are 6 T cell receptor beta chains derived from one specimen sequenced in a study of T cell responses to AZD1222 COVID-19 vaccine. Here immunoSEQ multiplex PCR was the method, and the copy in TCRdb shows in-frame clones only, minus some. The sample records 150,000 to 200,000 clones, about 92% being singletons. The sample was peripheral blood, taken on day 0 of AZD1222 vaccination. The source of these receptors is an adult in good health.

This chain joins TRBV27 and TRBJ2-1; tentatively, D is TRBD1 (5 bases). Trimming stripped 2 bases from V and 3 bases from J, with 17 bases between. In germline, CDR1 is MNHEY, CDR2 SMNVEV (reference sequence). The CDR3 is made up of 17 amino acids. The CDR3 sequence is CASSLRSRADIYNEQFF. The CDR3 nucleotides are TGTGCCAGCAGTTTACGCTCCAGGGCCGATATCTACAATGAGCAGTTCTTC.

The rearrangement links TRBV5-6 to TRBJ2-1, with 7 bases identical to TRBD2. The CDR3 loop spans 14 amino acids. Germline CDR1 is SGHDT and CDR2 is YYEEEE. The V and J ends lost 2 bases and 4 bases, in that order; junction bases with no gene match: 3. CDR3 in amino acids: CASSLAGWYNEQFF. CDR3 nucleotides: TGTGCCAGCAGCTTAGCGGGGTGGTACAATGAGCAGTTCTTC.

The genes are TRBV30 and TRBJ2-4; D remains unclear. V lost 0 bases, J lost 0 bases, and 36 bases lay in between. From germline, CDR1 is GTSNPN and CDR2 SVGIG (reference sequence). The CDR3 runs to 24 residues. CDR3 amino acids: CAWSVIDWPPMRTDTHLAKNIQYF. The CDR3 DNA reads as TGTGCCTGGAGTGTAATCGACTGGCCCCCAATGAGGACCGATACGCACCTAGCCAAAAACATTCAGTACTTC.

Remarks on this clone: One junction end does not reproduce the germline sequence, and a read error may be involved. The genes are TRBV5-1 and TRBJ2-3; the D gene is possibly TRBD1 (5 bases). This CDR3 has 13 amino acids. CDR1 is SGHRS and CDR2 is YFSETQ in the germline V gene. The CDR3 is CASSLTRLAGKDF. DNA of the CDR3: TGCGCCAGCAGCTTGACTCGTTTAGCAGGGAAGGATTTT.

This chain links TRBV9 with TRBJ1-1; D is perhaps TRBD1 (6 bases). Germline CDR1 and CDR2: SGDLS and YYNGEE. CDR3 size: 15 residues. V was clipped by 7 bases and J by 1 base, with 17 bases between them. In nucleotides, the CDR3 is TGTGCCAGCGGAAACAGGGATGGGTGGAACACTGAAGCTTTCTTT. Amino acid sequence: CASGNRDGWNTEAFF.

The gene calls are TRBV5-4 and TRBJ2-3, with D possibly called TRBD1 or TRBD2 (5 bases each). V was trimmed by 3 bases and J by 5 bases, leaving 16 bases between them. The CDR3 spans 15 residues. Germline CDR1 and CDR2: SGHNT and YYREEE (reference sequence). CDR3 residues: CASSSLGVGVDTQYF. In nucleotides, the CDR3 is TGTGCCAGCAGCTCCTTGGGGGTCGGGGTAGATACGCAGTATTTT.